The source of this TCR beta chain is a study of cytomegalovirus exposure and HLA in healthy donors. In the study overall: Early released data comprised 80 million to 90 million unique TCRs from HLA-typed donors. Findings and limits, study-wide: Most observed TCR sequences were rare, whereas some public TCRs were detected in many donors. Earlier findings revealed that most TCR beta V segments proved productive either about 87% or about 30% of the time.

The PCR had 60 Vbeta and 13 Jbeta primers. Assay: immunoSEQ multiplex PCR; the TCRdb copy retains only in-frame clones and omits some. The sample holds some 150,000 clones, about 64% seen once. For this clone: Its antigen remains unknown.

The CDR3 contains 18 residues. Germline-derived CDR1 and CDR2 are MNHEY and SMNVEV (reference sequence). Trimming took 0 bases from V and 4 from J; bases not matched to a gene: 11. The sequenced material came from PBMCs. The source is a woman between 35 and 50 years old in good health and CMV-seronegative. The rearrangement joins TRBV27 to TRBJ1-2, with 10 bases identical to TRBD1. The CDR3 nucleotides read TGTGCCAGCAGTTTATCGGTGACAGGGGGCCCTTACCTCTATGGCTACACCTTC. Amino acids: CASSLSVTGGPYLYGYTF.